The sequence of this T cell receptor beta chain was determined in a study of regulatory T cells. Autoimmunity was present in every CD3G-deficient patient, worse in two. Primers: 52 TRBV forward and 13 TRBJ reverse. Profiled with immunoSEQ multiplex PCR; TCRdb holds only in-frame clones, not every one. The table shows around 29,000 clones, with roughly 92% occurring only once. Study findings and constraints: In CD3G-deficient patients, conventional CD4+ T cells were enriched for hydrophobic CDR3 residues at positions 6 and 7. Skewed V and J usage and few unique V-J pairs marked patient repertoires, most in Tregs.

Turning to this clone: Its antigen is not known.

Germline V lookup: CDR1 MNHEY, CDR2 SVGAGI. The CDR3 is 14 amino acids. Trimming cost V 2 bases and J 2 bases, with 10 bases left between them. The chain combines TRBV6-5 with TRBJ2-7; TRBD1 or TRBD2 may be the D gene (5 bases each). Sequencing used conventional CD4+ T cells sorted from blood. The sequence was collected from a child aged 2 to 10 with CD3G deficiency. CDR3 region: CASSYRPGPYEQYF. The CDR3, as DNA: TGTGCCAGCAGTTACCGCCCGGGGCCCTACGAGCAGTACTTC.